Below, one TCR beta chain is given with its context. Its antigen is currently unknown. The read terminates 3 residues ahead of where the CDR3 ends, so the germline J gene completes it. Trimming took 1 base from V and 9 from J; bases not matched to a gene: 7. The CDR3 has 16 residues. Germline V gene sequence: CDR1 SGHVS, CDR2 FNYEAQ. Libraries were prepared by immunoSEQ multiplex PCR; TCRdb keeps only in-frame clonotypes and omits some of them. The specimen's table records more than 25,000 clones. This record belongs to a study of T cells in women clearing cervical HPV infection. General study points: Combining TCR richness with V gene abundances gave approximately 0.8 AUC.

The origin of this receptor is a woman between 18 and 75 years old with a cervical HPV16 infection that either progressed to CIN3+ or cleared (not recorded which). The chain joins TRBV7-6 to TRBJ1-6; 9 bases align to TRBD1. The sample consisted of blood buffy coat. The covered CDR3 bases are TGTGCCAGCAGCTTAGGTCACAGGGGGCAAGGTTCACCC. Protein product: CASSLGHRGQGSP. The whole CDR3 sequence is CASSLGHRGQGSPLHF.